This is a list of T cell receptor beta chains from one sample in a study of cytomegalovirus exposure and HLA in healthy donors. Produced via immunoSEQ multiplex PCR; TCRdb's table is partial and in-frame only. This repertoire shows 150,000 to 200,000 clones, about 86% found once; its top ten account for 1.4%. What was sequenced was PBMCs. The receptor set was obtained from a woman aged 30 to 39 in good health and CMV-seronegative. Each CDR3 is given with its conserved first and last residue. Each record gives: CDR3 DNA, CDR3 protein, J gene, D gene, clone size, V gene. A D gene is named only where the DNA matches it firmly. Clone size is shown for a subset of rows, as once, few, many or a class of expanded clone.

CDR3 DNA: TGTGCCACCAGCAGGACCCGGGTCCTGAACACCGGGGAGCTGTTTTTT
CDR3 protein: CATSRTRVLNTGELFF
J gene: TRBJ2-2
D gene: .
clone size: once
V gene: TRBV15

CDR3 DNA: TGTGCCAGCAGCTTAAAAGCCACCGGGGAGCTGTTTTTT
CDR3 protein: CASSLKATGELFF
J gene: TRBJ2-2
D gene: .
clone size: .
V gene: TRBV11-2

CDR3 DNA: TGTGCCAGCAGTTACTTGCCGGGGGACACTGAAGCTTTCTTT
CDR3 protein: CASSYLPGDTEAFF
J gene: TRBJ1-1
D gene: .
clone size: once
V gene: TRBV6-5

CDR3 DNA: TGTGCCAGTAGTACCCCGGGGAAGAGCAATCAGCCCCAGCATTTT
CDR3 protein: CASSTPGKSNQPQHF
J gene: TRBJ1-5
D gene: .
clone size: .
V gene: TRBV19

CDR3 DNA: TGTGCCAGCAGCTTAGGATTACGGGGAATCATCAAGTCCGGGGAGCTGTTTTTT
CDR3 protein: CASSLGLRGIIKSGELFF
J gene: TRBJ2-2
D gene: .
clone size: .
V gene: TRBV7-8

CDR3 DNA: TGTGCCAGCAGCCCGGGACAGGGGTCCACCATATATTTT
CDR3 protein: CASSPGQGSTIYF
J gene: TRBJ1-3
D gene: TRBD1
clone size: .
V gene: TRBV14

CDR3 DNA: TGTGCCAGTGGACTGAGGGACTATGGCTACACCTTC
CDR3 protein: CASGLRDYGYTF
J gene: TRBJ1-2
D gene: .
clone size: few
V gene: TRBV6-5

CDR3 DNA: TGTGCCAGCAGTGACTCCCTCACCGGGGAGCTGTTTTTT
CDR3 protein: CASSDSLTGELFF
J gene: TRBJ2-2
D gene: .
clone size: .
V gene: TRBV6-4

CDR3 DNA: TGCGCCAGCAGCTTGGCCCGGGTGACGGGCGCACAGGGTACGCAGTATTTT
CDR3 protein: CASSLARVTGAQGTQYF
J gene: TRBJ2-3
D gene: .
clone size: .
V gene: TRBV5-1

CDR3 DNA: TGTGCCAGCAGCTATGCGGGGACAGGGAACTACGAGCAGTACTTC
CDR3 protein: CASSYAGTGNYEQYF
J gene: TRBJ2-7
D gene: TRBD1
clone size: .
V gene: TRBV7-6

CDR3 DNA: TGTGCCAGCAGCTTAATCAGCGGGATGGCCTACAATGAGCAGTTCTTC
CDR3 protein: CASSLISGMAYNEQFF
J gene: TRBJ2-1
D gene: TRBD2
clone size: .
V gene: TRBV7-2

CDR3 DNA: TGTGCCAGCAGCCGCACCCCATCCCTGTGGCGGGGGGGATGGGAGACCCAGTACTTC
CDR3 protein: CASSRTPSLWRGGWETQYF
J gene: TRBJ2-5
D gene: TRBD2
clone size: once
V gene: TRBV7-8

CDR3 DNA: TGTGCCACCAGCAGGGATTTGGGACAGAACACCGGGGAGCTGTTTTTT
CDR3 protein: CATSRDLGQNTGELFF
J gene: TRBJ2-2
D gene: .
clone size: .
V gene: TRBV15

CDR3 DNA: TGTGCCAGTGCAACAGGTTTCTATTCACCCCTCCACTTT
CDR3 protein: CASATGFYSPLHF
J gene: TRBJ1-6
D gene: .
clone size: .
V gene: TRBV27

CDR3 DNA: TGTGCCAGCAGCTTGGGGAGCGGGGGGGACTACGAGCAGTACTTC
CDR3 protein: CASSLGSGGDYEQYF
J gene: TRBJ2-7
D gene: TRBD2
clone size: once
V gene: TRBV5-4

CDR3 DNA: TGTGCCTGGAGTGTACAGGGCGCAGGGTTTAGATCACCCCTCCACTTT
CDR3 protein: CAWSVQGAGFRSPLHF
J gene: TRBJ1-6
D gene: .
clone size: .
V gene: TRBV30

CDR3 DNA: TGCGCCAGCAGGCCGACTAGCGGGGGGAACTACGAGCAGTACTTC
CDR3 protein: CASRPTSGGNYEQYF
J gene: TRBJ2-7
D gene: TRBD2
clone size: .
V gene: TRBV10-2

CDR3 DNA: TGTGCCAGCTCATCAAGTTCTCCGGGACAGGGACCGAGAACCTACGAGCAGTACTTC
CDR3 protein: CASSSSSPGQGPRTYEQYF
J gene: TRBJ2-7
D gene: TRBD1
clone size: .
V gene: TRBV18

CDR3 DNA: TGTGCCAGCAGCTTCGGGACTCCGTACCGCACAGATACGCAGTATTTT
CDR3 protein: CASSFGTPYRTDTQYF
J gene: TRBJ2-3
D gene: .
clone size: .
V gene: TRBV5-6

CDR3 DNA: TGTGCCAGCACCTGGGCCGGGACAGGGGGGGCAGATACGCAGTATTTT
CDR3 protein: CASTWAGTGGADTQYF
J gene: TRBJ2-3
D gene: TRBD1
clone size: .
V gene: TRBV7-2

CDR3 DNA: TGTGCTAGCAGCTTGACAGAGAATCAGCCCCAGCATTTT
CDR3 protein: CASSLTENQPQHF
J gene: TRBJ1-5
D gene: .
clone size: .
V gene: TRBV7-7

CDR3 DNA: TGTGCTAGTGGTCGAGCGGGGGTCACAGATACGCAGTATTTT
CDR3 protein: CASGRAGVTDTQYF
J gene: TRBJ2-3
D gene: TRBD2
clone size: few
V gene: TRBV12-5

CDR3 DNA: TGTGCCAGCAGCTTGGGACCTAGCGGGGACTACGAGCAGTACTTC
CDR3 protein: CASSLGPSGDYEQYF
J gene: TRBJ2-7
D gene: TRBD2
clone size: .
V gene: TRBV5-4

CDR3 DNA: TGTGCCATCAGTGCAGGACAGGGAAAGGCCACTGAAGCTTTCTTT
CDR3 protein: CAISAGQGKATEAFF
J gene: TRBJ1-1
D gene: TRBD1
clone size: .
V gene: TRBV10-3

CDR3 DNA: TGTGCCAGCAGTCTCAGGGGGCTGGGGAACACTGAAGCTTTCTTT
CDR3 protein: CASSLRGLGNTEAFF
J gene: TRBJ1-1
D gene: TRBD1
clone size: .
V gene: TRBV6-5

CDR3 DNA: TGCGCCAGCAGCCAAGATGTGGGACAGTCCTCTGGAAACACCATATATTTT
CDR3 protein: CASSQDVGQSSGNTIYF
J gene: TRBJ1-3
D gene: TRBD1
clone size: .
V gene: TRBV4-1

CDR3 DNA: TGCGCCAGCAGCCAAGTTGGGACAGGGGGCTACGAGCAGTACTTC
CDR3 protein: CASSQVGTGGYEQYF
J gene: TRBJ2-7
D gene: TRBD1
clone size: .
V gene: TRBV4-1

CDR3 DNA: TGTGCCAGCCGCCCCGACCTGACAGGGCGGCCCCAAGAGACCCAGTACTTC
CDR3 protein: CASRPDLTGRPQETQYF
J gene: TRBJ2-5
D gene: TRBD1
clone size: .
V gene: TRBV2

CDR3 DNA: TGCGCCAGCAGCTTGGAGGGAGGGTTTAACTATGGCTACACCTTC
CDR3 protein: CASSLEGGFNYGYTF
J gene: TRBJ1-2
D gene: .
clone size: .
V gene: TRBV5-1

CDR3 DNA: TGTGCCAGCTCACCAGGTTGGGGCTTTGACGAGCAGTACTTC
CDR3 protein: CASSPGWGFDEQYF
J gene: TRBJ2-7
D gene: .
clone size: .
V gene: TRBV18

CDR3 DNA: TGTGCCACCAGCAGAGATATGCGTATTGGTCCCAATCAGCCCCAGCATTTT
CDR3 protein: CATSRDMRIGPNQPQHF
J gene: TRBJ1-5
D gene: .
clone size: .
V gene: TRBV15

CDR3 DNA: TGCGCCAGCAGACAGCCGATGAACACTGAAGCTTTCTTT
CDR3 protein: CASRQPMNTEAFF
J gene: TRBJ1-1
D gene: .
clone size: .
V gene: TRBV4-1

CDR3 DNA: TGTGCCATCAGTGAGTCACAGGACAGGGATCTGGGGCAGTACTTC
CDR3 protein: CAISESQDRDLGQYF
J gene: TRBJ2-7
D gene: TRBD1
clone size: once
V gene: TRBV10-3

CDR3 DNA: TGCGCCAGCAGTATGTCAGGGGAGGGCTACACCTTC
CDR3 protein: CASSMSGEGYTF
J gene: TRBJ1-2
D gene: .
clone size: .
V gene: TRBV5-1

CDR3 DNA: TGTGCCAGCAGCCTAACGGGCCAACTAGAACATGAGCAGTTCTTC
CDR3 protein: CASSLTGQLEHEQFF
J gene: TRBJ2-1
D gene: .
clone size: .
V gene: TRBV9

CDR3 DNA: TGCGCCAGCAGCCAAGATAGCAGGGCCGGTGAGCAGTTCTTC
CDR3 protein: CASSQDSRAGEQFF
J gene: TRBJ2-1
D gene: .
clone size: .
V gene: TRBV4-3

CDR3 DNA: TGCGCCAGCAGCTCAAGGGACAGCTCCCGTGGAAACACCATATATTTT
CDR3 protein: CASSSRDSSRGNTIYF
J gene: TRBJ1-3
D gene: TRBD1
clone size: .
V gene: TRBV5-1

CDR3 DNA: TGTGCCAGCAGCCGAATGGGACTAGCGGGAGGGCGCACAGATACGCAGTATTTT
CDR3 protein: CASSRMGLAGGRTDTQYF
J gene: TRBJ2-3
D gene: TRBD2
clone size: once
V gene: TRBV5-6

CDR3 DNA: TGTGCCTGGAGAAGAACCTTAGAGATCGTCGGGAAAGCTTTCTTT
CDR3 protein: CAWRRTLEIVGKAFF
J gene: TRBJ1-1
D gene: .
clone size: .
V gene: TRBV30

CDR3 DNA: TGTGCCTGGACAGGGGCAATTAATTCACCCCTCCACTTT
CDR3 protein: CAWTGAINSPLHF
J gene: TRBJ1-6
D gene: .
clone size: few
V gene: TRBV30

CDR3 DNA: TGCGCCAGCAGCCTGGAGGGGAGGACGAATGAAAAACTGTTTTTT
CDR3 protein: CASSLEGRTNEKLFF
J gene: TRBJ1-4
D gene: .
clone size: .
V gene: TRBV5-1

CDR3 DNA: TGTGCCAGCAGTCCGGCCGGGAACCCCTTCATGGACTACACCTTC
CDR3 protein: CASSPAGNPFMDYTF
J gene: TRBJ1-2
D gene: .
clone size: .
V gene: TRBV27

CDR3 DNA: TGTGCCAGCCCCGTCCCCGTTAACACTGAAGCTTTCTTT
CDR3 protein: CASPVPVNTEAFF
J gene: TRBJ1-1
D gene: .
clone size: .
V gene: TRBV6-1